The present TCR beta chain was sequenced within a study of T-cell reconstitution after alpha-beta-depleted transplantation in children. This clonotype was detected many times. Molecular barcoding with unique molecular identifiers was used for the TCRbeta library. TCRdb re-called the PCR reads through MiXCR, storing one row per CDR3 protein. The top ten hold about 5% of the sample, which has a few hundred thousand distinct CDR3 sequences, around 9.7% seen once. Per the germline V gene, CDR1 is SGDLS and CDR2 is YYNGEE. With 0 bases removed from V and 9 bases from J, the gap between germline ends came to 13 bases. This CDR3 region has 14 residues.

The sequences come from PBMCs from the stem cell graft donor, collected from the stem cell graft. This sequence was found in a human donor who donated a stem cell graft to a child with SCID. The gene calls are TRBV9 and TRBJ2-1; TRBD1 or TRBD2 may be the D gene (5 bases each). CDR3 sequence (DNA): TGTGCCAGCAGCGTAGAGCGCCGTGGGACTGAGCAGTTCTTC. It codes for CASSVERRGTEQFF. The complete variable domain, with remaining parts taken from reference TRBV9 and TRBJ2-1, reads DSGVTQTPKHLITATGQRVTLRCSPRSGDLSVYWYQQSLDQGLQFLIQYYNGEERAKGNILERFSAQQFPDLHSELNLSSLELGDSALYFCASSVERRGTEQFFGPGTRLTVL.